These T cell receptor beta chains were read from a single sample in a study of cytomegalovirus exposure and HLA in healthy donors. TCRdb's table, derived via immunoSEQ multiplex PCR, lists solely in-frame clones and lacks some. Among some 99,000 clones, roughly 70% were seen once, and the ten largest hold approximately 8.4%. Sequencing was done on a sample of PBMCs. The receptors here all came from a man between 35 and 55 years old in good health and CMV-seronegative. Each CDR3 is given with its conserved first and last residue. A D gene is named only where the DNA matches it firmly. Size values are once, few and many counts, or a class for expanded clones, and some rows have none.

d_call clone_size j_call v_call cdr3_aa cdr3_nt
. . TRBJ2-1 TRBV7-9 CASSYRTNEQFF TGTGCCAGCAGCTACAGAACAAATGAGCAGTTCTTC
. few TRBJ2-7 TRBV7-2 CASSSQQGSYEQYF TGTGCCAGCAGCTCACAACAGGGATCCTACGAGCAGTACTTC
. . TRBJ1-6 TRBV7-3 CASSLNSDYNSPLHF TGTGCCAGCAGCTTAAATTCAGATTATAATTCACCCCTCCACTTT
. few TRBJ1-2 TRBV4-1 CASSSEGVNYGYTF TGCGCCAGCTCATCTGAGGGGGTGAACTATGGCTACACCTTC
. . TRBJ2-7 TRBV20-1 CSPPDEQYF TGCAGCCCCCCCGACGAGCAGTACTTC
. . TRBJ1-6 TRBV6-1 CASSPTENSPLHF TGTGCCAGCAGCCCCACCGAGAATTCACCCCTCCACTTT
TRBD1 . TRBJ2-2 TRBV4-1 CASSQVQGLLTGELFF TGCGCCAGCAGCCAAGTACAGGGGCTGCTCACCGGGGAGCTGTTTTTT
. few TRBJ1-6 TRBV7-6 CASSSGRTMPLHF TGTGCCAGCAGCTCCGGACGGACAATGCCCCTCCACTTT
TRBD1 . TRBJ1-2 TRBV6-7 CASGGQGALSQGYTF TGTGCCAGCGGGGGACAGGGGGCTTTATCGCAAGGCTACACCTTC
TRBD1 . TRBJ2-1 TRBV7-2 CASSGRMGQRNEQFF TGTGCCAGCAGCGGACGCATGGGACAGCGAAATGAGCAGTTCTTC
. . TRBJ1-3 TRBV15 CATSRDPRVGQRSGNTIYF TGTGCCACCAGCAGAGATCCGAGGGTCGGGCAGCGCTCTGGAAACACCATATATTTT
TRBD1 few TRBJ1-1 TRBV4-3 CASSQVARRQGGTEAFF TGCGCCAGCAGCCAAGTGGCCCGTCGACAGGGCGGAACTGAAGCTTTCTTT
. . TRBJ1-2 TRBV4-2 CASRQGSGGGYTF TGTGCCAGCAGACAAGGGTCCGGGGGTGGCTACACCTTC
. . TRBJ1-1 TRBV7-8 CASSSQGSGHTEAFF TGTGCCAGCAGCTCACAGGGTTCAGGACACACTGAAGCTTTCTTT
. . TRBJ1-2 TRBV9 CASSEITGLDGYTF TGTGCCAGCAGCGAAATTACGGGGTTAGATGGCTACACCTTC
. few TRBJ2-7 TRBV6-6 CASSYSVSGREQYF TGTGCCAGCAGTTACTCGGTTTCGGGTCGCGAGCAGTACTTC
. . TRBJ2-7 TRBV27 CASSEDNSYEQYF TGTGCCAGCAGTGAAGACAACTCCTACGAGCAGTACTTC
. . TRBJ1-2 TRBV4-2 CASSPGTAYNYGYTF TGTGCCAGCAGCCCTGGTACAGCCTATAACTATGGCTACACCTTC